These 4 T cell receptor beta chains came from one sample sequenced in a study of T cells in Graves' hyperthyroidism and ophthalmopathy (dated by TCRdb to the late 2010s). Library construction relied on multiplex PCR. TCRdb records Illumina HiSeq 2000 as the sequencer. The TCR beta CDR3 regions were amplified from the RNA transcripts. The TCR CDR3 was subjected to a first round of RT-PCR using the HTBI primer set and the Qiagen OneStep RT-PCR kit. In-frame beta chains were kept once TCRdb had trimmed the public reads at Q25 with fastp and called clones with MiXCR. Entries that share a CDR3 protein sequence are merged under the most common genes and DNA. Within this sample are hundreds of thousands of distinct CDR3 sequences, with less than 25% of them counted one time only. The ten largest clonotypes hold over 30% of the sample. The sequenced material came from blood. These receptors originate from a man under 40 with Graves' ophthalmopathy.

This clonotype turned up a few times. The chain carries TRBV14 and TRBJ2-7, with D uncertain. The length of the CDR3 is 12 residues. Germline V gives CDR1 SGHDN, CDR2 FVKESK. The V gene lost 2 bases and the J gene lost 8 bases, with 10 bases spanning the gap. The CDR3 loop reads CASSQFRDQQYF. The CDR3 region has the DNA TGTGCCAGCAGCCAATTTAGGGATCAGCAGTACTTC.

This chain joins TRBV3-1 and TRBJ2-6, with unresolved D. Germline CDR1 is LGHDT and CDR2 is YNNKEL (reference sequence). With 0 bases removed from V and 0 bases from J, the gap between germline ends came to 6 bases. This CDR3 contains 16 residues. Written as DNA, the CDR3 is TGTGCCAGCAGCCAAGATAGGCGCTCTGGGGCCAACGTCCTGACTTTC. It yields the protein CASSQDRRSGANVLTF. The full variable domain, rest sourced from reference TRBV3-1 and TRBJ2-6, is DTAVSQTPKYLVTQMGNDKSIKCEQNLGHDTMYWYKQDSKKFLKIMFSYNNKELIINETVPNRFSPKSPDKAHLNLHINSLELGDSAVYFCASSQDRRSGANVLTFGAGSRLTVL.

V and J are TRBV30 and TRBJ2-1; tentatively, D is TRBD2 (5 bases). The CDR3 consists of 13 residues. Germline CDR1 and CDR2: GTSNPN and SVGIG (reference sequence). V lost 1 base, J lost 4 bases, and 8 bases lay in between. CDR3 coding DNA: TGTGCCTGGAGTGCCGGGATTTACAATGAGCAGTTCTTC. It encodes CAWSAGIYNEQFF.

The J gene is TRBJ2-7, the V gene TRBV9; weak D call: TRBD1 (6 bases). With 0 bases removed from V and 1 base from J, the gap between germline ends came to 11 bases. Looked up from germline, CDR1 is SGDLS and CDR2 is YYNGEE. The CDR3 covers 15 residues. The CDR3 DNA reads as TGTGCCAGCAGCGTAGCTTTGGGGGCGTCCTACGAGCAGTACTTC. Its translation: CASSVALGASYEQYF. The full variable domain, with the rest looked up from reference TRBV9 and TRBJ2-7, is DSGVTQTPKHLITATGQRVTLRCSPRSGDLSVYWYQQSLDQGLQFLIQYYNGEERAKGNILERFSAQQFPDLHSELNLSSLELGDSALYFCASSVALGASYEQYFGPGTRLTVT.